The 17 T cell receptor beta chains reported below all come from one sample, sequenced in a study of T cell repertoires in cytomegalovirus infection. MiXCR, run by TCRdb on the reads, gives a single entry per CDR3 protein. The sample shows under 350,000 distinct CDR3 sequences, 9.5% of them seen only once. Sequencing used PBMCs. The receptor set was obtained from a human donor in good health (CMV status not recorded). Some clones in this sample may be carry-over from other donors' samples.

In the case of this clonotype: At one boundary the junction diverges from the germline segment, which might be a read error. This CDR3 is CASSQAGGLTVF. CDR3 DNA: TGTGCCAGCAGCCAAGCCGGGGGACTGACAGTTTTC. The chain recombines TRBV4-2 with TRBJ1-2; possible D gene TRBD1, 5 bases. This CDR3 contains 12 residues. Germline-derived CDR1 and CDR2 are LGHNA and YNFKEQ.

This clonotype has more than one count but fewer than ten. The chain carries TRBV4-3 and TRBJ2-7; D is unresolved. Trimming removed 1 base from V and 8 bases from J, with 12 bases in between. This CDR3 region has 13 residues. In germline, CDR1 is LGHNA, CDR2 YSLEER. The CDR3 is CASSQVIGSKQYF. CDR3 DNA sequence: TGCGCCAGCAGCCAAGTGATCGGCAGCAAGCAGTACTTC.

Written as DNA, the CDR3 is TGTGCCAGCAGTACCTTACAGCATCTCTACGAGCAGTACTTC. Amino acids: CASSTLQHLYEQYF. This chain joins TRBV12-3 or TRBV12-4 and TRBJ2-7; D is undetermined. Deletions cut 5 bases from V and 3 bases from J, with 14 bases between. The CDR3 length is 14 residues.

This clonotype appeared many times. This chain connects TRBV4-3 to TRBJ2-1; TRBD2 might be the D (7 bases). Per the germline V gene, CDR1 is LGHNA and CDR2 is YSLEER. Trimming pared 0 bases from V and 6 bases from J, leaving 15 bases between. The length of the CDR3 is 16 residues. The chain's CDR3 is CASSQEAGRGGNEQFF. The CDR3 nucleotides read TGCGCCAGCAGCCAAGAAGCGGGGAGAGGGGGCAATGAGCAGTTCTTC.

The sample holds many counts of this clonotype. V and J are TRBV7-2 and TRBJ1-3; D gene uncertain. From germline, CDR1 is SGHTA and CDR2 FQGNSA. The CDR3 consists of 13 residues. V dropped 8 bases and J dropped 4 bases, with 12 bases sitting between them. The CDR3, as DNA: TGTGCCAGCCGGTCTGGGTCCGGAAACACCATATATTTT. Encoded protein: CASRSGSGNTIYF.

This clonotype came up many times. The chain links TRBV7-8 to TRBJ2-1; D ambiguous. V lost 5 bases, J lost 4 bases, and 15 bases lay in between. In germline, CDR1 is SGHVS, CDR2 FQNEAQ. This CDR3 has 15 residues. CDR3 coding DNA: TGTGCCAGCAGCACCCCCTCCGGACGATACAATGAGCAGTTCTTC. It translates to CASSTPSGRYNEQFF.

This clonotype has a handful of counts. The rearrangement links TRBV7-2 to TRBJ2-2, with D uncertain. This CDR3 has 15 residues. CDR1 SGHTA and CDR2 FQGNSA come from the germline V gene. V lost 3 bases, J lost 3 bases, and 11 bases lay in between. The CDR3 coding sequence is TGTGCCAGCAGCTTGAGGATCGTGGACACCGGGGAGCTGTTTTTT. Its protein product is CASSLRIVDTGELFF.

This clonotype occurred many times. The rearrangement links TRBV7-6 to TRBJ2-5, with TRBD1 identical over 8 bases. Losses at the gene ends were 4 bases for V and 5 bases for J; bases not matched to a gene: 6. Germline values: CDR1 SGHVS, CDR2 FNYEAQ. The CDR3 length is 14 residues. Here the CDR3 reads CASSSSQGVETQYF. The CDR3 DNA reads as TGTGCCAGCAGCTCTTCACAGGGGGTGGAGACCCAGTACTTC.

J is TRBJ2-7 and V is TRBV10-3; possibly TRBD1 for D (6 bases). The germline V gene encodes CDR1 ENHRY and CDR2 SYGVKD. This CDR3 comprises 13 residues. V lost 5 bases to trimming and J lost 4 bases, with 12 bases between them. Here the CDR3 DNA reads TGTGCCATCAGTTCCGGGACAAATTACGAGCAGTACTTC. It yields the protein CAISSGTNYEQYF.

This clonotype was detected many times. The CDR3 sequence: CASSPLVVSGGAGEQYF. For the CDR3, the DNA is TGTGCCAGCAGCCCCTTAGTGGTTAGCGGGGGGGCGGGTGAGCAGTACTTC. The chain combines TRBV7-2 with TRBJ2-7; TRBD2 matches 11 bases. With 5 bases clipped from V and 7 bases from J, the junction kept 16 bases outside the gene matches. The germline gives CDR1 SGHTA, CDR2 FQGNSA. This CDR3 region has 17 residues.

V usage is TRBV20-1 and J usage is TRBJ2-7; the match to TRBD2 covers 7 bases. Germline V lookup: CDR1 DFQATT, CDR2 SNEGSKA (reference sequence). V gave up 3 bases and J gave up 6 bases; unmatched junction bases: 20. This CDR3 region has 17 residues. The CDR3 DNA is TGCAGTGCTAGCGTGGCTAGCGGACTTCCCGGGGGTGGCGAGCAGTACTTC. The encoded protein is CSASVASGLPGGGEQYF.

The J gene is TRBJ2-2, the V gene TRBV12-3 or TRBV12-4; D call uncertain. The length of the CDR3 is 14 residues. Written as DNA, the CDR3 is TGTGCGGTCGCGGTCCCCGGCGGCACCGGGGAGCTGTTTTTT. The encoded protein is CAVAVPGGTGELFF.

The genes are TRBV20-1 and TRBJ2-1; 8 positions match TRBD2. This CDR3 has 15 residues. V lost 4 bases, J lost 8 bases, and 13 bases stayed unmatched. CDR1 and CDR2 from the germline V gene are DFQATT and SNEGSKA (reference sequence). The CDR3 DNA follows: TGCAGTGCTATTCGGAGCGGGGGACTAGGAGATGAGCAGTTCTTC. It specifies CSAIRSGGLGDEQFF.

The gene calls are TRBV7-8 and TRBJ2-7, with TRBD2 as a possible D gene (5 bases). The CDR3 covers 13 residues. V was clipped by 2 bases and J by 5 bases, with 10 bases between them. Germline values: CDR1 SGHVS, CDR2 FQNEAQ. CDR3 DNA sequence: TGTGCCAGCAGCTTACCCCCCGGGAACGAGCAGTACTTC. It yields the protein CASSLPPGNEQYF.

Many counts were recorded for this clonotype. The chain employs TRBV7-8 and TRBJ1-5, with TRBD1 matching over 9 bases. V lost 5 bases, J lost 0 bases, and 17 bases stayed unmatched. The CDR3 has 20 residues. Per germline, CDR1 SGHVS and CDR2 FQNEAQ. The DNA for the CDR3 is TGTGCCAGCAGCCCTTACAGGGGGCCCTTTTTTACCAATAGCAATCAGCCCCAGCATTTT. It specifies CASSPYRGPFFTNSNQPQHF.

At least ten counts were recorded for this clonotype. The rearrangement links TRBV7-9 to TRBJ2-3; 7 nucleotides line up with TRBD2. V lost 5 bases, J lost 6 bases, and 14 bases stayed unmatched. Looked up from germline, CDR1 is SEHNR and CDR2 is FQNEAQ (reference sequence). The CDR3 runs to 16 residues. CDR3 sequence: CASSTTSEPPPDTQYF. Written as DNA, the CDR3 is TGTGCCAGCAGCACCACTAGCGAACCACCGCCGGATACGCAGTATTTT.

There are many counts of this clonotype. The gene calls are TRBV11-2 and TRBJ2-1, with 8 bases that match TRBD2. This CDR3 is 16 amino acids long. Germline V lookup: CDR1 SGHAT, CDR2 FQNNGV. V shed 2 bases, J shed 5 bases, and the junction held 8 bases outside the gene matches. CDR3 region: CASSLNQRGPHNEQFF. The CDR3 nucleotides are TGTGCCAGCAGCTTAAATCAGCGGGGGCCCCACAATGAGCAGTTCTTC.